The sequence of this TCR beta chain was determined in a study of response to subunit inactivated influenza vaccine. A single record per CDR3 protein comes from TCRdb applying MiXCR to the RT-PCR reads. The sample shows about 480,000 distinct CDR3 sequences, less than 30% of them seen only once. About this clonotype itself: Its target is unknown.

Whole-study results and caveats: Authors suggested that a seasonal influenza vaccination recruits few new T cells each time.

CDR3 length: 15 residues. The V end lost 0 bases, the J end lost 4 bases, and 15 bases lay between the germline ends. Germline-derived CDR1 and CDR2 are DFQATT and SNEGSKA (reference sequence). This clonotype originated in a man between 50 and 59 years old who received an inactivated influenza vaccine. The rearrangement links TRBV20-1 to TRBJ2-5, with a weak D call TRBD2 (6 bases). This specimen consisted of CD4+ T cells sorted from PBMCs, obtained roughly 5 days after vaccination. CDR3: CSARDEGRTGETQYF. The DNA of the CDR3 is TGCAGTGCTAGAGACGAAGGGAGGACGGGAGAGACCCAGTACTTC.